Listed below are T cell receptor beta chains from one sample, sequenced in a study of T cell responses to AZD1222 COVID-19 vaccine. The repertoire was sequenced with immunoSEQ multiplex PCR; TCRdb's copy has only in-frame clones and lacks some. The data show about 120,000 clones, roughly 90% seen once. The material was peripheral blood, obtained 28 days after the second AZD1222 dose. These receptor sequences come from an adult who received the AZD1222 COVID-19 vaccine. The CDR3 runs from the conserved cysteine through the conserved F or W. A D gene is named only where the DNA matches it firmly. Expanded clones are given a class, and other clones once, few, many or no size at all.

j_call v_call clone_size d_call cdr3_aa cdr3_nt
TRBJ2-1 TRBV10-3 NA NA CAISELERSYNEQFF TGTGCCATCAGTGAGTTGGAAAGGTCCTACAATGAGCAGTTCTTC
TRBJ1-1 TRBV5-1 NA NA CASSFTGTEAFF TGCGCCAGCAGCTTTACCGGAACTGAAGCTTTCTTT
TRBJ2-7 TRBV27 NA TRBD2 CASSLLAGVGSYEQYF TGTGCCAGCAGTTTGCTAGCGGGAGTGGGGTCCTACGAGCAGTACTTC
TRBJ2-4 TRBV2 NA NA CASKGARGKNIQYF TGTGCCAGCAAAGGGGCCAGGGGCAAAAACATTCAGTACTTC
TRBJ2-7 TRBV11-3 NA TRBD2 CASSLPTSGSLLEQYF TGTGCCAGCAGCTTACCGACTAGCGGGAGTTTGCTCGAGCAGTACTTC
TRBJ2-1 TRBV6-5 NA NA CASSYSGYNEQFF TGTGCCAGCAGTTACTCGGGGTATAATGAGCAGTTCTTC
TRBJ2-3 TRBV5-1 NA NA CASSILDPADTQYF TGCGCCAGCAGCATACTAGACCCCGCAGATACGCAGTATTTT
TRBJ2-7 TRBV9 few NA CASSVGAYEQYF TGTGCCAGCAGCGTAGGGGCCTACGAGCAGTACTTC
TRBJ1-2 TRBV6-5 NA NA CASSYAGQGPIYGYTF TGTGCCAGCAGTTACGCGGGCCAGGGACCGATTTATGGCTACACCTTC
TRBJ2-7 TRBV14 NA NA CASSQDGQRSYEQYF TGTGCCAGCAGCCAAGACGGACAGAGATCCTACGAGCAGTACTTC
TRBJ1-1 TRBV5-1 NA NA CASSLVGQGEAFF TGCGCCAGCAGCTTGGTAGGCCAGGGGGAAGCTTTCTTT
TRBJ1-2 TRBV27 NA NA CASSAGAWAGYTF TGTGCCAGCAGTGCCGGGGCCTGGGCTGGCTACACCTTC
TRBJ1-1 TRBV2 NA NA CATDEVNTEAFF TGTGCCACAGACGAGGTGAACACTGAAGCTTTCTTT
TRBJ2-1 TRBV25-1 NA TRBD2 CASNQAGGINEQFF TGTGCCAGCAACCAAGCGGGGGGTATCAATGAGCAGTTCTTC
TRBJ2-3 TRBV30 once TRBD2 CAWRGGGALVGTQYF TGTGCCTGGAGGGGCGGGGGGGCGCTCGTTGGTACGCAGTATTTT
TRBJ2-7 TRBV5-1 few NA CASSKPQSYEQYF TGCGCCAGCAGCAAGCCTCAGTCCTACGAGCAGTACTTC
TRBJ1-1 TRBV19 NA NA CASTIPYGAGTEAFF TGTGCCAGTACGATCCCATATGGGGCGGGCACTGAAGCTTTCTTT
TRBJ1-6 TRBV2 NA NA CASNRDSNSPLHF TGTGCCAGCAACCGGGATTCTAATTCACCCCTCCACTTT
TRBJ1-1 TRBV7-8 few TRBD1 CASSLVVGQGAAREVAFF TGTGCCAGCAGCTTAGTAGTTGGACAGGGGGCAGCCCGGGAAGTCGCTTTCTTT
TRBJ2-5 TRBV18 NA NA CASSRGGQETQYF TGTGCCAGCTCTCGAGGGGGCCAAGAGACCCAGTACTTC
TRBJ1-1 TRBV4-1 NA NA CASSQDRGGPNTEAFF TGCGCCAGCAGCCAAGATCGGGGAGGGCCGAACACTGAAGCTTTCTTT
TRBJ2-1 TRBV12-2 NA NA CASRLAPSENNEQFF TGTGCAAGTCGCTTAGCCCCTAGCGAAAACAATGAGCAGTTCTTC
TRBJ2-7 TRBV5-1 NA TRBD1 CASSLGGTGYYEQYF TGCGCCAGCAGCTTGGGAGGGACAGGATACTACGAGCAGTACTTC
TRBJ2-5 TRBV15 NA TRBD2 CATSGLGASGSGETQYF TGTGCCACCAGCGGGCTAGGGGCTAGCGGGAGCGGAGAGACCCAGTACTTC
TRBJ2-1 TRBV9 NA NA CASSTRGTPRPGEQFF TGTGCCAGCAGCACCCGGGGAACTCCTAGGCCTGGTGAGCAGTTCTTC
TRBJ2-5 TRBV19 NA NA CASSVTPRALGETQYF TGTGCCAGTAGTGTTACCCCGAGGGCTCTGGGAGAGACCCAGTACTTC
TRBJ2-1 TRBV28 NA TRBD1 CASRTAGTGSRNEQFF TGTGCCAGCAGGACCGCCGGGACAGGGTCTAGAAATGAGCAGTTCTTC
TRBJ2-2 TRBV6-2/TRBV6-3 once NA CASSYSRLANTGELFF TGTGCCAGCAGTTACTCTAGGTTAGCGAACACCGGGGAGCTGTTTTTT
TRBJ2-1 TRBV24-1 once NA CATSDLLGNKQFF TGTGCCACCAGTGACCTCCTGGGTAATAAGCAGTTCTTC
TRBJ2-5 TRBV11-2 NA NA CASSLTETQYF TGTGCCAGCAGCTTAACAGAGACCCAGTACTTC
TRBJ2-2 TRBV2 NA NA CATQWDQNTGELFF TGTGCCACTCAATGGGACCAAAACACCGGGGAGCTGTTTTTT
TRBJ1-1 TRBV19 NA TRBD1 CASSSQQGAEAFF TGTGCCAGTAGTTCGCAACAGGGGGCTGAAGCTTTCTTT
TRBJ2-6 TRBV7-9 NA NA CASSFPGASGANVLTF TGTGCCAGCAGCTTTCCAGGGGCCTCTGGGGCCAACGTCCTGACTTTC
TRBJ1-1 TRBV5-1 once NA CASSDGPEAFF TGCGCCAGCAGTGACGGGCCTGAAGCTTTCTTT
TRBJ1-6 TRBV30 NA NA CAWSVPGAGSSPLHF TGTGCCTGGAGTGTACCGGGCGCAGGGAGTTCACCCCTCCACTTT
TRBJ1-5 TRBV12-5 NA NA CASGLDIQPQHF TGTGCTAGTGGTTTAGACATTCAGCCCCAGCATTTT
TRBJ1-1 TRBV19 NA NA CASSTSPGMPAFF TGTGCCAGTAGCACCTCTCCCGGGATGCCGGCTTTCTTT
TRBJ2-7 TRBV4-1 NA TRBD2 CASSQDQTSGGSSYEQYF TGCGCCAGCAGCCAAGATCAGACTAGCGGGGGCTCATCCTACGAGCAGTACTTC
TRBJ1-1 TRBV29-1 NA NA CSVVLGSTEAFF TGCAGCGTTGTTTTAGGGTCGACTGAAGCTTTCTTT
TRBJ1-2 TRBV2 NA NA CASSTSGTYGYTF TGTGCCAGCAGTACGTCAGGTACCTATGGCTACACCTTC
TRBJ2-5 TRBV6-5 NA NA CASSYSQQETQYF TGTGCCAGCAGTTACTCCCAGCAAGAGACCCAGTACTTC
TRBJ1-5 TRBV6-5 NA NA CASSYPPTGWGQPQHF TGTGCCAGCAGTTACCCGCCGACAGGTTGGGGTCAGCCCCAGCATTTT
TRBJ2-5 TRBV9 NA TRBD1 CASSVAMTGLQETQYF TGTGCCAGCAGCGTAGCGATGACAGGGTTACAAGAGACCCAGTACTTC
TRBJ1-1 TRBV14 NA NA CASSQQMNTEAFF TGTGCCAGCAGCCAACAAATGAACACTGAAGCTTTCTTT
TRBJ1-1 TRBV3-1/TRBV3-2 once NA CASSQVPKDGGNTEAFF TGTGCCAGCAGCCAAGTACCAAAGGACGGAGGGAACACTGAAGCTTTCTTT
TRBJ1-6 TRBV19 NA TRBD1 CASSLLTGSASPLHF TGTGCCAGTAGTCTCCTGACAGGGTCGGCTTCACCCCTCCACTTT
TRBJ2-2 TRBV7-9 NA NA CASSPPQGGNTGELFF TGTGCCAGCAGCCCCCCTCAGGGGGGGAACACCGGGGAGCTGTTTTTT
TRBJ1-1 TRBV5-1 NA NA CASFSGQVPTEAFF TGCGCCAGCTTCTCCGGGCAGGTCCCCACTGAAGCTTTCTTT
TRBJ2-1 TRBV2 NA NA CASRGMGSYNEQFF TGTGCCAGCAGGGGAATGGGCTCCTACAATGAGCAGTTCTTC
TRBJ2-7 TRBV4-2 NA NA CASSQEGRGEQYF TGTGCCAGCAGCCAAGAGGGGCGTGGGGAGCAGTACTTC
TRBJ2-3 TRBV15 NA NA CATSRDTADTQYF TGTGCCACCAGCAGAGATACCGCAGATACGCAGTATTTT
TRBJ2-3 TRBV5-8 NA TRBD1 CASTLTGPTLNTQYF TGTGCCAGCACCCTGACAGGGCCGACCCTTAATACGCAGTATTTT
TRBJ2-5 TRBV28 NA TRBD2 CAAAGGPGETQYF TGTGCCGCGGCGGGAGGGCCGGGGGAGACCCAGTACTTC